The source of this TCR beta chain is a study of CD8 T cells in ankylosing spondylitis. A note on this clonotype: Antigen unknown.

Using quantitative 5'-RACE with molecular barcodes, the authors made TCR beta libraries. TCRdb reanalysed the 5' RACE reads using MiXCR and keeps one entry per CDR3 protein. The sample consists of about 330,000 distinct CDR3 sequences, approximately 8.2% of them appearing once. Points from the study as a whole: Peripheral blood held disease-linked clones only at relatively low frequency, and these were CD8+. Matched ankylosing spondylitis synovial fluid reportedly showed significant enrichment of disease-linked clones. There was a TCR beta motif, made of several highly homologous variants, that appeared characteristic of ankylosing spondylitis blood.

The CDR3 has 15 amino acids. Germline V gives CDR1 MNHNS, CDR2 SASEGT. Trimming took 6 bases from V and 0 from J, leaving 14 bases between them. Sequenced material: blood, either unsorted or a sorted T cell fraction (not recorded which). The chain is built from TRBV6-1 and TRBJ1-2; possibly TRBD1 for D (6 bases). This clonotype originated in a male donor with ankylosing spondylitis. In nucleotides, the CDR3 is TGTGCCAGCAGGACAGGTGGGGCAGCTAACTATGGCTACACCTTC. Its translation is CASRTGGAANYGYTF.